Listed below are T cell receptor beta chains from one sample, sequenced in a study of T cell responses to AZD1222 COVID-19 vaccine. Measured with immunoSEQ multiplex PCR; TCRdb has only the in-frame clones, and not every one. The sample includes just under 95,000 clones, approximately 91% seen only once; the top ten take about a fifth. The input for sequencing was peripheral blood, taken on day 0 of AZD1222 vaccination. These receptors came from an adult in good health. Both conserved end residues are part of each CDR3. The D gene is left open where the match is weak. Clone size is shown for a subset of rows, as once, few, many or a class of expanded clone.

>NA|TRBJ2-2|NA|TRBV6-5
CASRGGGNTGELFF
TGTGCCAGCAGGGGAGGGGGAAACACCGGGGAGCTGTTTTTT
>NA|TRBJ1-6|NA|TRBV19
CASSSPATVDRNSPLHF
TGTGCCAGTAGTTCTCCCGCGACTGTGGATCGTAATTCACCCCTCCACTTT
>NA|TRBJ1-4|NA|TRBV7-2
CASSQTGLRSEKLFF
TGTGCCAGCAGCCAAACAGGCCTACGGAGTGAAAAACTGTTTTTT
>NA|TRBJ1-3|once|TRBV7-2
CASRGIDSGNTIYF
TGTGCCAGTAGAGGGATAGACTCTGGAAACACCATATATTTT
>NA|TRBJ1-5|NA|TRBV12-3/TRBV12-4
CASSLGGTQPQHF
TGTGCCAGCAGTTTAGGGGGAACTCAGCCCCAGCATTTT
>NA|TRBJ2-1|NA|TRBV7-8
CASSLARKSNEQFF
TGTGCCAGCAGCTTAGCTCGTAAATCCAATGAGCAGTTCTTC
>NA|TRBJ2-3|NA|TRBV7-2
CASSTWGVSTDTQYF
TGTGCCAGCAGCACCTGGGGGGTTAGCACAGATACGCAGTATTTT
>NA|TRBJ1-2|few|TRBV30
CAWSGLGSLSYGYTF
TGTGCCTGGAGCGGGCTCGGCAGCTTGTCCTATGGCTACACCTTC
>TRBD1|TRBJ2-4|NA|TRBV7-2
CASSLEPSYRGTHQNIQYF
TGTGCCAGCAGCTTAGAGCCCTCGTACAGGGGGACCCATCAAAACATTCAGTACTTC
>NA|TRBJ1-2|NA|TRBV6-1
CASSESTGMNYGYTF
TGTGCCAGCAGTGAGTCGACAGGCATGAACTATGGCTACACCTTC
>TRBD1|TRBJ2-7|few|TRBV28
CASLRQGNYEQYF
TGTGCCAGCCTCCGACAGGGTAACTACGAGCAGTACTTC
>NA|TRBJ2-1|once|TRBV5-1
CASSPPQGTLSYNEQFF
TGCGCCAGCAGCCCCCCCCAGGGAACACTCTCCTACAATGAGCAGTTCTTC
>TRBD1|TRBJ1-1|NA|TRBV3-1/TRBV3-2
CASSQDVRQGADTEAFF
TGTGCCAGCAGCCAGGACGTACGACAGGGGGCCGACACTGAAGCTTTCTTT
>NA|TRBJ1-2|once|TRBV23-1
CASSPCSPGGGYGYTF
TGCGCCAGCAGCCCCTGCTCCCCCGGGGGCGGATATGGCTACACCTTC
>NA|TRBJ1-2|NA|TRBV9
CASIRGQGNYGYTF
TGTGCCAGCATCCGAGGGCAGGGGAACTATGGCTACACCTTC
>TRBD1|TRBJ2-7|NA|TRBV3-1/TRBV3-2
CASSQVDRDYYEQYF
TGTGCCAGCAGCCAAGTGGACAGGGATTACTACGAGCAGTACTTC
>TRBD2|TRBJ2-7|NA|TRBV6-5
CASSYSAGARVYEQYF
TGTGCCAGCAGTTACTCGGCGGGAGCAAGGGTCTACGAGCAGTACTTC
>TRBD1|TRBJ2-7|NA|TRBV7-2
CASSSYGTGSYEQYF
TGTGCCAGCAGCTCCTACGGGACAGGATCTTACGAGCAGTACTTC
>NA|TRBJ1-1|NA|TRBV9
CASSPNQGNTEAFF
TGTGCCAGCAGCCCGAACCAGGGGAACACTGAAGCTTTCTTT
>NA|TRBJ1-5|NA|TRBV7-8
CASSTYSDQPQHF
TGTGCCAGCAGTACGTATTCTGATCAGCCCCAGCATTTT
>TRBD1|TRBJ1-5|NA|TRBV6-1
CASSEFGQGGQPQHF
TGTGCCAGCAGTGAATTTGGACAGGGTGGTCAGCCCCAGCATTTT
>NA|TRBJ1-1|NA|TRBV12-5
CASAGLQDSSGAFF
TGTGCTAGTGCAGGCTTACAGGATTCCTCCGGAGCTTTCTTT
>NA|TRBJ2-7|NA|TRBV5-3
CARRARNEQYF
TGTGCCAGAAGGGCGCGTAACGAGCAGTACTTC
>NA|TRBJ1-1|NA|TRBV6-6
CASSRDIPDTEAFF
TGTGCCAGCAGTCGAGACATTCCTGACACTGAAGCTTTCTTT
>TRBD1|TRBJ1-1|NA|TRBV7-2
CASSGRTGRRTEAFF
TGTGCCAGCAGCGGGCGGACAGGGAGGAGAACTGAAGCTTTCTTT
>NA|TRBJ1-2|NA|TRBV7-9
CASSPRTAYYGYTF
TGTGCCAGCAGCCCACGGACAGCGTACTATGGCTACACCTTC
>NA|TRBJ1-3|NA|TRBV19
CASGSDGNTIYF
TGTGCCAGTGGCTCGGATGGAAACACCATATATTTT
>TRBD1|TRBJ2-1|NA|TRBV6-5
CASSYTGQGGFKQFF
TGTGCCAGCAGTTACACAGGACAGGGGGGTTTTAAGCAGTTCTTC